This entry is about one T cell receptor beta chain. What it binds is not known. The record originates from a study of vaccination and CD4 T cells after COVID-19. Study information: Researchers treated control cultures with a CEFX pool, an HIV-1 Nef pool, or no peptide.

Sequence data for DNA of cultured CD4+ T cells were generated by the Oncomine TCR Beta short-read assay. The authors extracted genomic DNA from cultured CD4+ T cells. TCRdb used MiXCR to reprocess the PCR reads, holding one entry per CDR3 protein. The sample has 6,500 to 8,500 distinct CDR3 sequences, around 60% seen once. Treatment specified: approximately nine-day PBMC culture with coronavirus spike peptide pools or control peptides (ViraFEST assay). The CDR3 has 15 residues. The chain joins TRBV12-1 to TRBJ2-7. TRBV12-1 is a pseudogene segment. This receptor was obtained from a human donor who had recovered from COVID-19. Sample: CD4+ T cells from blood, cultured in vitro. CDR3 protein: CASSSSAGTLYEQYF. CDR3 DNA sequence: TGTGCCAGCAGCTCCTCGGCCGGAACCCTCTACGAGCAGTACTTC.